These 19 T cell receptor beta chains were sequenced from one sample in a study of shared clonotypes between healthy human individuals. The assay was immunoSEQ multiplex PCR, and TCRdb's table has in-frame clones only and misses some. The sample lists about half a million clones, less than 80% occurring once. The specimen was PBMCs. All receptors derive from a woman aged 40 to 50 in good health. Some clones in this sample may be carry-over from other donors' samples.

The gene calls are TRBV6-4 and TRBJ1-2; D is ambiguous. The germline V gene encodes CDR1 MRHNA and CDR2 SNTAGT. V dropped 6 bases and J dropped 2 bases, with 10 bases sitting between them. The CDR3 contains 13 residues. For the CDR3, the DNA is TGTGCCAGCAGCCCGAATCTGAACTATGGCTACACCTTC. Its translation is CASSPNLNYGYTF.

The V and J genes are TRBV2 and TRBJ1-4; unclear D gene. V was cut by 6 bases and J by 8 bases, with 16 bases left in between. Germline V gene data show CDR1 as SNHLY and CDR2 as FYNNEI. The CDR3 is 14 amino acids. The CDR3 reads CASSPREADEKLFF. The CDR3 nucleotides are TGTGCCAGCAGCCCGCGAGAGGCGGACGAAAAACTGTTTTTT.

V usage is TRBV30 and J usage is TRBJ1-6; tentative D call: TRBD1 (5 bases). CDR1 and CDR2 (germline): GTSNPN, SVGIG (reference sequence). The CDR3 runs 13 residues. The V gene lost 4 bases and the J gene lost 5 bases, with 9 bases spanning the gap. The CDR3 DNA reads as TGTGCCTGGATGGGGACCGATAATTCACCCCTCCACTTT. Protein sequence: CAWMGTDNSPLHF.

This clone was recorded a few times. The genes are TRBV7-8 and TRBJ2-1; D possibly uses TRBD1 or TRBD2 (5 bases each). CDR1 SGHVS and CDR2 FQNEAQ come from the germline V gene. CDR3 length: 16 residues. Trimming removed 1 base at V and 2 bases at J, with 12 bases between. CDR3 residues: CASSLVGGGAYNEQFF. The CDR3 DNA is TGTGCCAGCAGCTTAGTTGGGGGTGGGGCCTACAATGAGCAGTTCTTC.

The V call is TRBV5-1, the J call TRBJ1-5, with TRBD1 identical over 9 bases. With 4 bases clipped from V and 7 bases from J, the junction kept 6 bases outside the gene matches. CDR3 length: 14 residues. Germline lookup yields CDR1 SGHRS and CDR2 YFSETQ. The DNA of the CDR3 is TGCGCCAGCAGCCTGGGACAGGGACGCCAGCCCCAGCATTTT. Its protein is CASSLGQGRQPQHF.

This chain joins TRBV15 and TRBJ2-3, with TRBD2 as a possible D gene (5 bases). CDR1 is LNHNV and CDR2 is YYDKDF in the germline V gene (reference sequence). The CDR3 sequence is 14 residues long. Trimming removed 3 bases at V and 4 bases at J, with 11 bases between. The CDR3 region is CATSRGSSSDTQYF. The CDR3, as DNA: TGTGCCACCAGCAGGGGGAGTAGCTCAGATACGCAGTATTTT.

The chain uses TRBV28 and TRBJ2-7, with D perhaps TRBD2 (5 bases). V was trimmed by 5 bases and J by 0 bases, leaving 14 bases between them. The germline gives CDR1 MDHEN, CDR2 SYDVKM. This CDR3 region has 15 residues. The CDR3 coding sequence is TGTGCCAGCAGTCCCGGAGGAAGTGTCTCCTACGAGCAGTACTTC. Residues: CASSPGGSVSYEQYF.

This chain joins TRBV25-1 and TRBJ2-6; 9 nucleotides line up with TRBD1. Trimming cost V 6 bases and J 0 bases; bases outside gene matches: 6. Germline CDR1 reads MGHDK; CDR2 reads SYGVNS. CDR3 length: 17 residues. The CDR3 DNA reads TGTGCCAGCAGAGAGGACAGGGGAATCTCTGGGGCCAACGTCCTGACTTTC. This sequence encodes CASREDRGISGANVLTF.

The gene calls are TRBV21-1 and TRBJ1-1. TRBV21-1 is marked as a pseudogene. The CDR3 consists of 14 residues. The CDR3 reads CASSKQEGPTEAFF. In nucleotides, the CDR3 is TGTGCCAGCAGCAAACAGGAGGGACCTACTGAAGCTTTCTTT.

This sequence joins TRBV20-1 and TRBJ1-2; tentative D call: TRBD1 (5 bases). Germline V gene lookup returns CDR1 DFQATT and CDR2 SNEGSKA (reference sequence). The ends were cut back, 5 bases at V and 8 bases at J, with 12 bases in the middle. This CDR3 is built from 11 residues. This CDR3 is CSAAGFAGYTF. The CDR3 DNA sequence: TGCAGTGCTGCAGGGTTTGCCGGCTACACCTTC.

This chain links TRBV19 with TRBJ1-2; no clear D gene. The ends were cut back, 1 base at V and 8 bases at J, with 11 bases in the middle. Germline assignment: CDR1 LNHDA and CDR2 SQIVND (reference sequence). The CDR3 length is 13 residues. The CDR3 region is CASSIAPGSGYTF. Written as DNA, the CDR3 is TGTGCCAGTAGTATAGCCCCGGGTTCGGGCTACACCTTC.

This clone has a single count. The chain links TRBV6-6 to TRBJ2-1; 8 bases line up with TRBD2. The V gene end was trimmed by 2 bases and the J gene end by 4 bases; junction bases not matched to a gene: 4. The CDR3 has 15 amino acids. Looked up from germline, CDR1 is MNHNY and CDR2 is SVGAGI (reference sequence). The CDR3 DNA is TGTGCCAGCAGTTACGGACGGGGGGGGTACAATGAGCAGTTCTTC. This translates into CASSYGRGGYNEQFF.

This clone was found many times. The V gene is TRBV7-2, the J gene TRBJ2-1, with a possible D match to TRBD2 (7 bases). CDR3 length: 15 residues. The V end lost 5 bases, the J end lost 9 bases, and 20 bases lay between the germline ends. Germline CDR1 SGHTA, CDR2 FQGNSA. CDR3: CASSPRGGWSLEQFF. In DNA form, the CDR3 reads TGTGCCAGCAGCCCACGCGGGGGCTGGAGCCTTGAGCAGTTCTTC. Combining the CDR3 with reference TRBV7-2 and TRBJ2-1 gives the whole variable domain GAGVSQSPSNKVTEKGKDVELRCDPISGHTALYWYRQSLGQGLEFLIYFQGNSAPDKSGLPSDRFSAERTGGSVSTLTIQRTQQEDSAVYLCASSPRGGWSLEQFFGPGTRLTVL.

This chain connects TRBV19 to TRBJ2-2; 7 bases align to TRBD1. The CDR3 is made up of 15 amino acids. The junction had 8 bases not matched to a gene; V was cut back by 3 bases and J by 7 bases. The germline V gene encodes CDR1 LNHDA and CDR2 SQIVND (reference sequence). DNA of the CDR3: TGTGCCAGTAGTATTGGGACAGAAATTCTCGGGGAGCTGTTTTTT. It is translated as CASSIGTEILGELFF.

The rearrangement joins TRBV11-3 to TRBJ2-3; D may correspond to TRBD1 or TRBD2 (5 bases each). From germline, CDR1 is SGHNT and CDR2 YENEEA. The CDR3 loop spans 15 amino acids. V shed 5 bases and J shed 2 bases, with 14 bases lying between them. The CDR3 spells CASSLGTAPTDTQYF. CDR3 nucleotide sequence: TGTGCCAGCAGCCTCGGGACCGCCCCCACAGATACGCAGTATTTT.

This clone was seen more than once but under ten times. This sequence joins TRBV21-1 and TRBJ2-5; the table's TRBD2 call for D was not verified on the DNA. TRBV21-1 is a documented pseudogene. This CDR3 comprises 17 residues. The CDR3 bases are TGTGCCAGCAGCAAAGGTGGAGGGGTAGTCGGCCAAGAGACCCAGTACTTC. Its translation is CASSKGGGVVGQETQYF.

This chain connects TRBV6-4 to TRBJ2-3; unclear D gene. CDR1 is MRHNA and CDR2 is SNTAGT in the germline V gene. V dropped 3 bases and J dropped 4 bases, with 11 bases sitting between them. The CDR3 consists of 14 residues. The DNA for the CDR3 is TGTGCCAGCAGTGAAGGTGGTGGGGCAGATACGCAGTATTTT. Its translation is CASSEGGGADTQYF.

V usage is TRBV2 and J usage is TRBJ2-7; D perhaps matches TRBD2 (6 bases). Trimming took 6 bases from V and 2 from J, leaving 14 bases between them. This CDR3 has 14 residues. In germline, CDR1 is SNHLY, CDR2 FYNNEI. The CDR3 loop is CASRERSGPYEQYF. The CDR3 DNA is TGTGCCAGCAGAGAGCGTAGCGGCCCCTACGAGCAGTACTTC.

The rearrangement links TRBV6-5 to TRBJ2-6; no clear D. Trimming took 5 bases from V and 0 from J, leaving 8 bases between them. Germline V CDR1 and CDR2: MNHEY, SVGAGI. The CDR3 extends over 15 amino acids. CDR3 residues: CASSILTSGANVLTF. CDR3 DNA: TGTGCCAGCAGTATCCTGACCTCTGGGGCCAACGTCCTGACTTTC.